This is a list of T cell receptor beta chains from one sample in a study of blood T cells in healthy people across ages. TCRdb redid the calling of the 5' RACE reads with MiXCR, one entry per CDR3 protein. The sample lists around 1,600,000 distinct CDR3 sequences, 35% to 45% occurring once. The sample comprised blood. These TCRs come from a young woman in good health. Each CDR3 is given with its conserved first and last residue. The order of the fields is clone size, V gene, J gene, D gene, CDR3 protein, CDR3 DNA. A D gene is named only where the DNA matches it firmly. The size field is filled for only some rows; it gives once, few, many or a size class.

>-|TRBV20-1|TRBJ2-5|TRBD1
CSFQRGRGETQYF
TGCAGCTTTCAGAGGGGGCGCGGGGAGACCCAGTACTTC
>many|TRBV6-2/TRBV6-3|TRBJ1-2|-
CASSFTNYGYTF
TGTGCCAGCAGTTTTACAAACTATGGCTACACCTTC
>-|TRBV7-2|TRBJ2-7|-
CASSLTAETSYEQYF
TGTGCCAGCAGCTTAACGGCGGAGACCTCCTACGAGCAGTACTTC
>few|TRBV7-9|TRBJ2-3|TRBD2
CASRPLHGRFTDTQYF
TGTGCCAGCAGACCCTTACACGGGAGGTTCACAGATACGCAGTATTTT
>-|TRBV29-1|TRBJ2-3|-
CSVERWSKGDTQYF
TGCAGCGTTGAAAGGTGGTCAAAGGGGGATACGCAGTATTTT
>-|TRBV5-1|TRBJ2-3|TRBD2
CASSLALQTGRSADTQYF
TGCGCCAGCAGCTTGGCTCTTCAGACCGGGAGGTCGGCAGATACGCAGTATTTT
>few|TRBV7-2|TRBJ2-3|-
CASSSSKDTQYF
TGTGCCAGCAGCTCTAGCAAGGATACGCAGTATTTT
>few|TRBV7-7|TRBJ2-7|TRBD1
CASSPGQGGNEQYF
TGTGCTAGCAGCCCCGGACAGGGCGGCAATGAGCAGTACTTC
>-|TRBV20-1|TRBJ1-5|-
CSADAHSNQPQHF
TGCAGTGCTGACGCCCACAGCAATCAGCCCCAGCATTTT
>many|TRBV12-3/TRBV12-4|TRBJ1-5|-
CASSIMNQPQHF
TGTGCCAGCAGTATCATGAATCAGCCCCAGCATTTT
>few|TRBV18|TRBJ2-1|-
CASSPPSGTRSYNEQFF
TGTGCCAGCTCACCACCATCTGGAACTCGCTCCTACAATGAGCAGTTCTTC
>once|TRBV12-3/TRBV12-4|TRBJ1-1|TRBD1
CASSLPDRTNTEAFF
TGTGCCAGCAGCCTGCCGGACAGGACGAACACTGAAGCTTTCTTT
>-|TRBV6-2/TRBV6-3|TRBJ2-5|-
CASSLWSHETQYF
TGTGCCAGCAGCCTATGGAGCCACGAGACCCAGTACTTC
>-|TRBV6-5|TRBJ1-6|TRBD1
CASSYSDRWTSPLHF
TGTGCCAGCAGTTACTCGGACAGGTGGACTTCACCCCTCCACTTT
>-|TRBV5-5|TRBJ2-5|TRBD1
CASSLVDRAQYF
TGTGCCAGCAGCTTGGTGGACAGGGCGCAGTACTTC
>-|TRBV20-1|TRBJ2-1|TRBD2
CSAFPLATSSYNEQFF
TGCAGTGCTTTCCCACTAGCGACGAGCTCCTACAATGAGCAGTTCTTC
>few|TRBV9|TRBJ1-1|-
CASSVLGVPTEAFF
TGTGCCAGCAGCGTACTGGGAGTTCCCACTGAAGCTTTCTTT
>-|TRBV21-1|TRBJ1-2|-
CASSKGKGWHYGYTF
TGTGCCAGCAGCAAAGGCAAGGGGTGGCACTATGGCTACACCTTC
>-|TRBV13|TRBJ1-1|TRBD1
CASSLIGTGSLAEAFF
TGTGCCAGCAGCTTAATTGGGACAGGGTCTCTGGCTGAAGCTTTCTTT
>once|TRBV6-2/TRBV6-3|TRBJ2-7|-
CASSLPGVKGYEQYF
TGTGCCAGCAGTCTCCCCGGGGTTAAAGGCTACGAGCAGTACTTC
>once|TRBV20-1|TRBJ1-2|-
CSAITDRPPYGYTF
TGCAGTGCTATCACCGACAGGCCTCCATATGGCTACACCTTC
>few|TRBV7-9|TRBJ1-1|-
CAPGPSQGLLTNTEAFF
TGTGCCCCCGGGCCATCGCAGGGGCTGTTGACGAACACTGAAGCTTTCTTT
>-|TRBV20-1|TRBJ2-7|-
CSGGEYNEQYF
TGCAGTGGAGGGGAGTACAATGAGCAGTACTTC
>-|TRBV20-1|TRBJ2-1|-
CSARVPTGAPYNEQFF
TGCAGTGCTAGGGTCCCCACCGGGGCCCCCTACAATGAGCAGTTCTTC
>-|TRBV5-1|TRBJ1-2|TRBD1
CASTRRTGDGYTF
TGCGCCAGCACGCGAAGGACAGGGGACGGCTACACCTTC
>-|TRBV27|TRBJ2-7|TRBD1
CASSPSPRQGISYEQYF
TGTGCCAGCAGTCCCTCTCCAAGACAGGGCATCTCCTACGAGCAGTACTTC
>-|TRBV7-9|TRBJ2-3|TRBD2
CASSPGTSGRTDTRYF
TGTGCCAGCAGCCCGGGGACTAGCGGACGCACAGATACGCGGTATTTT
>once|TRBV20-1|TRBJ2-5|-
CSAESRQYNEQYF
TGCAGTGCAGAGAGTCGACAGTACAATGAGCAGTACTTC
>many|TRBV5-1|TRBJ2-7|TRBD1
CASSWTGESYEQYF
TGCGCCAGCAGCTGGACAGGGGAATCCTACGAGCAGTACTTC
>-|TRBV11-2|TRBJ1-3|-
CASRQPGRGNTIYF
TGTGCCAGCAGACAGCCGGGACGAGGAAACACCATATATTTT
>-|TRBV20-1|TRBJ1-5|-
CSATRSYSNQPQHF
TGCAGTGCTACTAGAAGCTATAGCAATCAGCCCCAGCATTTT